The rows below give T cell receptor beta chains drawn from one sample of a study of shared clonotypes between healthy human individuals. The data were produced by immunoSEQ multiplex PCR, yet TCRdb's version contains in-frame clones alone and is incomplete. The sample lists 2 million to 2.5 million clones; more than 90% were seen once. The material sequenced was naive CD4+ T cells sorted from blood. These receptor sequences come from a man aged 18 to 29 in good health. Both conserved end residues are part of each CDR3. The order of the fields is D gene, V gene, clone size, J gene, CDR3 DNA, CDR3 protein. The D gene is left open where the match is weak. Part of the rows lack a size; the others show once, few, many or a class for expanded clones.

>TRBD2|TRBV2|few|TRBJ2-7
TGTGCCAGCACCTCCGGGACTAGCGTCAACGAGCAGTACTTC
CASTSGTSVNEQYF
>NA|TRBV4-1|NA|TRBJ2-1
TGCGCCAGCAGCCAAGAGGAAGGTTACTACAATGAGCAGTTCTTC
CASSQEEGYYNEQFF
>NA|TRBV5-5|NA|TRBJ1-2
TGTGCCAGCAGGAACCAGGGCTATGGCTACACCTTC
CASRNQGYGYTF
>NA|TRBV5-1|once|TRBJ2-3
TGCGCCAGTTCCCGGGGTGTGGGGGCCGGCACAGATACGCAGTATTTT
CASSRGVGAGTDTQYF
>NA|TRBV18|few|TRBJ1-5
TGTGCCAGCTCACGGGGGGCGCAGGGTCAGCCCCAGCATTTT
CASSRGAQGQPQHF
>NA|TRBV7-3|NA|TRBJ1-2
TGTGCCAGCAGCTTAGACTCCGACAGTCTCTATGGCTACACCTTC
CASSLDSDSLYGYTF
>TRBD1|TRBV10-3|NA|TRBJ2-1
TGTGCCATCAGTGCTACTACAGGGGCGGACTCCTACAATGAGCAGTTCTTC
CAISATTGADSYNEQFF
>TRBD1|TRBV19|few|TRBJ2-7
TGTGCCAGTAGTATCGGACAGGGTCGCTACGAGCAGTACTTC
CASSIGQGRYEQYF
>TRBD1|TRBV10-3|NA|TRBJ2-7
TGTGCCATCAGTGAGGGCCGGGACAGGGTTCTCTACGAGCAGTACTTC
CAISEGRDRVLYEQYF
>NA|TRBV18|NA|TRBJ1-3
TGTGCCAGCTCACCGGAACAGTACTCTGGAAACACCATATATTTT
CASSPEQYSGNTIYF
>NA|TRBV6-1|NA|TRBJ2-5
TGTGCCAGCAGTCTGGAGACCCAGTACTTC
CASSLETQYF
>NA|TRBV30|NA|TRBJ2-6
TGTGCCTGGAGTGCAGGCTATACTGGGGCCAACGTCCTGACTTTC
CAWSAGYTGANVLTF